Presented here are 29 T cell receptor beta chains from one specimen sequenced in a study of post-analysis software for immune sequencing data. General study findings and limits: Higher frequency in patients than in controls was seen for about five TRBV segments, with TRBV5-6, TRBV5-1 and TRBV20-1 among them.

Their antigens are not known. Presence of unique molecular identifiers characterized the TCR beta cDNA libraries. TCRdb reprocessed the PCR reads with MiXCR, giving one entry per CDR3 protein. There are 500,000 to 600,000 distinct CDR3 sequences in the sample; 40% to 50% occur only once, and under 2% lies in the top ten. The sample comprised blood. The receptor source for this set is a girl aged 10 to 17 with multiple sclerosis.

This clonotype appeared a few times. This chain uses TRBV25-1 with TRBJ2-3, with D unclear. The CDR3 loop spans 15 amino acids. Trimming left V 2 bases short and J 0 bases short, with 9 bases between. CDR1 MGHDK and CDR2 SYGVNS come from the germline V gene. CDR3 sequence reads: CASSEPDSSTDTQYF. DNA for the CDR3: TGTGCCAGCAGTGAACCAGACTCTAGCACAGATACGCAGTATTTT.

This chain connects TRBV6-4 to TRBJ2-4, with 10 bases fitting TRBD1. Trimming took 0 bases from V and 5 from J; bases not matched to a gene: 4. Germline lookup yields CDR1 MRHNA and CDR2 SNTAGT. The CDR3 runs to 16 residues. As DNA, the CDR3 is TGTGCCAGCAGTGACTCGTCGACAGGGGGCGAAAACATTCAGTACTTC. Its translation is CASSDSSTGGENIQYF.

In this sample, this clonotype turned up a few times. V and J are TRBV5-1 and TRBJ2-3; D is unclear. The CDR3 is 13 residues long. Looked up from germline, CDR1 is SGHRS and CDR2 is YFSETQ. Trimming stripped 0 bases from V and 12 bases from J, with 14 bases between. CDR3 bases: TGCGCCAGCAGCTTGGCAGGACGGAGTACTCAGTATTTT. Amino acid sequence: CASSLAGRSTQYF.

The chain combines TRBV4-1 with TRBJ2-7, with D possibly TRBD1 on 6 matching bases. V was pared by 5 bases and J by 2 bases, with 16 bases between. The CDR3 runs 15 residues. The V gene's germline CDR1 is MGHRA and CDR2 YSYEKL. The CDR3 here is CASSLRQAEPYEQYF. The CDR3 nucleotides read TGCGCCAGCAGCTTACGACAGGCTGAACCCTACGAGCAGTACTTC.

This clonotype was counted a single time. The chain uses TRBV5-1 and TRBJ2-7; no definite D call. V was trimmed by 0 bases and J by 7 bases, leaving 17 bases between them. Germline CDR1 and CDR2: SGHRS and YFSETQ. There are 15 residues in the CDR3. The CDR3 is CASSLAPPGGNEQYF. CDR3 nucleotide sequence: TGCGCCAGCAGCTTGGCCCCTCCGGGTGGTAATGAGCAGTACTTC.

V and J are TRBV5-1 and TRBJ2-1; 9 bases are a match to TRBD1. CDR3 length equals 15 residues. The trim removed 5 bases at V and 5 bases at J, leaving 8 bases unmatched. The germline CDR1 and CDR2 sequences are SGHRS and YFSETQ. In nucleotides, the CDR3 is TGCGCCAGCAGACACGACAGGGGGAGGAACAATGAGCAGTTCTTC. This translates into CASRHDRGRNNEQFF. Drawing the rest from reference TRBV5-1 and TRBJ2-1, the complete variable domain is KAGVTQTPRYLIKTRGQQVTLSCSPISGHRSVSWYQQTPGQGLQFLFEYFSETQRNKGNFPGRFSGRQFSNSRSEMNVSTLELGDSALYLCASRHDRGRNNEQFFGPGTRLTVL.

This clonotype was seen a few times. This chain connects TRBV6-5 to TRBJ2-3; D call uncertain. The V gene's germline CDR1 is MNHEY and CDR2 SVGAGI. Trimming removed 8 bases at V and 6 bases at J, with 15 bases between. The CDR3 spans 13 residues. This CDR3 is CASGSSIGDTQYF. The CDR3 region has the DNA TGTGCCAGCGGAAGTTCTATAGGGGATACGCAGTATTTT.

The chain employs TRBV7-2 and TRBJ1-1, with D tentatively TRBD1 (5 bases). This CDR3 has 12 residues. From germline, CDR1 is SGHTA and CDR2 FQGNSA. Trimming took 6 bases from V and 12 from J, leaving 17 bases between them. The CDR3 DNA is TGTGCCAGCAGGCGTGGGCAGGGAACAACTTTCTTT. Protein sequence: CASRRGQGTTFF.

This rearrangement joins TRBV2 to TRBJ2-7; 9 positions agree with TRBD2. V gave up 2 bases and J gave up 6 bases; unmatched junction bases: 5. Germline values: CDR1 SNHLY, CDR2 FYNNEI. This CDR3 comprises 14 residues. CDR3 sequence reads: CASSELAGNGEQYF. The CDR3 DNA follows: TGTGCCAGCAGTGAACTAGCGGGGAATGGCGAGCAGTACTTC.

This chain links TRBV11-2 with TRBJ2-1; D remains unclear. CDR3 length: 12 amino acids. The V gene lost 7 bases and the J gene lost 15 bases, with 19 bases spanning the gap. Germline V gene data show CDR1 as SGHAT and CDR2 as FQNNGV. The CDR3 region has the DNA TGTGCCAGCACTATAAGCCAGTTGGGCCTGTTCTTC. Protein sequence: CASTISQLGLFF.

This clonotype was observed a handful of times. V is TRBV3-1 and J is TRBJ2-1; D is ambiguous. The CDR3 spans 11 residues. CDR1 and CDR2 (germline): LGHDT, YNNKEL (reference sequence). V was shortened by 0 bases and J by 13 bases, with 7 bases between the two germline ends. CDR3 coding DNA: TGTGCCAGCAGCCAAGAGGCGGCCCAGTTCTTC. This gives the protein CASSQEAAQFF.

This chain links TRBV12-3 or TRBV12-4 with TRBJ1-5, with D tentatively TRBD1 (5 bases). The ends were cut back, 0 bases at V and 6 bases at J, with 12 bases in the middle. The CDR3 covers 15 residues. The CDR3 coding sequence is TGTGCCAGCAGTTTAGCGGGGCTAACCGGTCAGCCCCAGCATTTT. Residues: CASSLAGLTGQPQHF.

In its sample, this clonotype was seen a few times. J is TRBJ1-2 and V is TRBV29-1; tentative D call: TRBD1 (5 bases). This CDR3 has 14 amino acids. V shed 6 bases and J shed 6 bases, with 20 bases lying between them. The V gene's germline CDR1 is SQVTM and CDR2 ANQGSEA. The CDR3 DNA sequence: TGCAGCGTACCGACCGGGCAGGGCAAAAATGGCTACACCTTC. It specifies CSVPTGQGKNGYTF. The variable domain in full, with the rest retrieved from reference TRBV29-1 and TRBJ1-2, is SAVISQKPSRDICQRGTSLTIQCQVDSQVTMMFWYRQQPGQSLTLIATANQGSEATYESGFVIDKFPISRPNLTFSTLTVSNMSPEDSSIYLCSVPTGQGKNGYTFGSGTRLTVV.

A single count supports this clonotype. CDR3 in amino acids: CASSERTYEQYV. CDR3 nucleotides: TGTGCCAGCAGTGAAAGAACCTACGAGCAGTACGTC. The gene calls are TRBV2 and TRBJ2-7; D not resolved. Trimming cost V 2 bases and J 2 bases, with 4 bases left between them. This CDR3 comprises 12 residues. The germline V gene encodes CDR1 SNHLY and CDR2 FYNNEI.

The V and J genes are TRBV20-1 and TRBJ2-4, with D uncertain. The CDR3 sequence is 13 residues long. Trimming removed 3 bases from V and 0 bases from J, with 6 bases in between. Germline-derived CDR1 and CDR2 are DFQATT and SNEGSKA (reference sequence). CDR3 sequence: CSARDLAKNIQYF. Here the CDR3 DNA reads TGCAGTGCTAGGGATCTAGCCAAAAACATTCAGTACTTC.

The rearrangement links TRBV29-1 to TRBJ2-1; D possibly matches TRBD1 or TRBD2 (5 bases each). V gave up 8 bases and J gave up 9 bases, with 23 bases separating them. Germline-derived CDR1 and CDR2 are SQVTM and ANQGSEA. This CDR3 is 14 amino acids long. For the CDR3, the DNA is TGCAGCTCCCAGGGTGGCCTAGCCATCCGTGAGCAGTTCTTC. Its translation: CSSQGGLAIREQFF.

The chain is built from TRBV5-6 and TRBJ2-5; D is possibly TRBD2 (5 bases). V shed 4 bases and J shed 0 bases, with 19 bases lying between them. Germline V lookup: CDR1 SGHDT, CDR2 YYEEEE. This CDR3 region has 17 residues. The CDR3 reads CASSPGSIWEYQETQYF. The CDR3 region has the DNA TGTGCCAGCAGCCCCGGATCAATCTGGGAGTACCAAGAGACCCAGTACTTC.

This clonotype was counted a single time. V gene TRBV15 combines with J gene TRBJ2-6; TRBD1 might be the D (6 bases). Trimming left V 5 bases short and J 0 bases short, with 14 bases between. Germline V CDR1 and CDR2: LNHNV, YYDKDF (reference sequence). The CDR3 covers 17 residues. The CDR3 DNA reads as TGTGCCACCAGCGTTCGGACAGATAGCTCTGGGGCCAACGTCCTGACTTTC. Encoded protein: CATSVRTDSSGANVLTF.

This clonotype showed up just a few times. V usage is TRBV5-5 and J usage is TRBJ2-7; 9 nucleotides align to TRBD2. This CDR3 region has 15 residues. Trimming took 4 bases from V and 6 from J; bases not matched to a gene: 11. CDR1 SGHKS and CDR2 YYEKEE come from the germline V gene (reference sequence). CDR3 protein: CASSQGTSRRVEQYF. The CDR3 nucleotides are TGTGCCAGCAGCCAGGGGACTAGCAGGAGGGTCGAGCAGTACTTC.

This chain links TRBV11-2 with TRBJ1-2, with D unresolved. CDR1 is SGHAT and CDR2 is FQNNGV in the germline V gene. V lost 1 base and J 1 base, leaving 13 bases between the germline ends. This CDR3 contains 16 residues. DNA for the CDR3: TGTGCCAGCAGCTTAGGCGGCAGCCTAATTAACTATGGCTACACCTTC. This gives the protein CASSLGGSLINYGYTF.

The rearrangement links TRBV27 to TRBJ2-7, with 10 nucleotides matching TRBD2. The CDR3 runs to 16 residues. The V gene end was trimmed by 5 bases and the J gene end by 6 bases; junction bases not matched to a gene: 13. Germline values: CDR1 MNHEY, CDR2 SMNVEV (reference sequence). CDR3 DNA: TGTGCCAGCAGTCCCCAAGCGGGAGGGCCCTCGGGCGAGCAGTACTTC. Protein: CASSPQAGGPSGEQYF.

This chain connects TRBV7-2 to TRBJ1-2, with a possible D match to TRBD1 (6 bases). Germline V gene lookup returns CDR1 SGHTA and CDR2 FQGNSA. V was cut by 2 bases and J by 8 bases, with 15 bases left in between. This CDR3 comprises 14 residues. The DNA for the CDR3 is TGTGCCAGCAGCTTACTAAGGGGGACGGGGGGCTACACCTTC. Translation gives CASSLLRGTGGYTF. The entire variable domain, with the rest obtained from reference TRBV7-2 and TRBJ1-2, is as follows: GAGVSQSPSNKVTEKGKDVELRCDPISGHTALYWYRQSLGQGLEFLIYFQGNSAPDKSGLPSDRFSAERTGGSVSTLTIQRTQQEDSAVYLCASSLLRGTGGYTFGSGTRLTVV.

The chain uses TRBV12-3 or TRBV12-4 and TRBJ1-1; D not certain. This CDR3 has 17 amino acids. Trimming left V 3 bases short and J 1 base short, with 18 bases between. The CDR3 DNA reads TGTGCCAGCAGTTTGGGTGTGGTCAGCCCAGGGAACACTGAAGCTTTCTTT. Its translation is CASSLGVVSPGNTEAFF.

The V gene is TRBV28, the J gene TRBJ2-7; weak D call: TRBD2 (6 bases). The germline V gene encodes CDR1 MDHEN and CDR2 SYDVKM. The CDR3 is 15 amino acids. V was pared by 7 bases and J by 2 bases, with 18 bases between. For the CDR3, the DNA is TGTGCCAGCACCATAGGGACTTTTGGGACCTACGAGCAGTACTTC. Its translation is CASTIGTFGTYEQYF.

This clonotype came up a few times. The J gene is TRBJ2-3, the V gene TRBV5-1; D gene ambiguous. Per the germline V gene, CDR1 is SGHRS and CDR2 is YFSETQ. Deletions cut 5 bases from V and 1 base from J, with 14 bases between. CDR3 length equals 15 residues. The CDR3: CASRVGRSRTDTQYF. CDR3 sequence (DNA): TGCGCCAGCAGGGTCGGTAGGTCCCGCACAGATACGCAGTATTTT.

This chain uses TRBV6-6 with TRBJ2-5; D assignment may be TRBD1 or TRBD2 (5 bases each). Germline CDR1 MNHNY, CDR2 SVGAGI (reference sequence). Trimming removed 6 bases at V and 5 bases at J, with 10 bases between. The CDR3 runs to 12 residues. The chain's CDR3 is CASRRGGETQYF. CDR3 DNA: TGTGCCAGCAGGAGGGGCGGGGAGACCCAGTACTTC.

This clonotype was seen a handful of times. The genes are TRBV6-5 and TRBJ2-5; no clear D. The length of the CDR3 is 13 residues. V lost 8 bases and J lost 1, with 11 bases in between. Germline CDR1 MNHEY, CDR2 SVGAGI. CDR3 DNA sequence: TGTGCCAGCTTCGAACCGGCCCAAGAGACCCAGTACTTC. As protein: CASFEPAQETQYF.

This sequence joins TRBV12-3 or TRBV12-4 and TRBJ2-7; the D is unclear. Trimming took off 2 bases at V and 0 bases at J, with 8 bases between the two ends. The CDR3 spans 14 residues. CDR3 region: CASSLSSSSYEQYF. The CDR3 region has the DNA TGTGCCAGCAGTTTAAGTAGCAGCTCCTACGAGCAGTACTTC.

J is TRBJ1-2 and V is TRBV4-1, with 7 positions matching TRBD1. CDR1 and CDR2 (germline): MGHRA, YSYEKL. The CDR3 runs to 12 residues. Trimming cost V 3 bases and J 8 bases; bases outside gene matches: 3. This CDR3 is CASSHRQGGYTF. CDR3 bases: TGCGCCAGCAGCCACAGACAGGGAGGCTACACCTTC.